This T cell receptor beta chain emerged from a study of post-analysis software for immune sequencing data. Overall study: Relapsing-remitting, secondary progressive and progressive-relapsing courses of multiple sclerosis were included.

cDNA libraries for TCR beta contained unique molecular identifiers. TCRdb re-derived calls from the PCR reads in MiXCR, one entry per CDR3 protein. In the table there are roughly 400,000 distinct CDR3 sequences, approximately 39% of which are singletons. The study's findings and limits: In patients, about five TRBV segments were more frequent than in controls, with TRBV5-6, TRBV5-1 and TRBV20-1 among them. Under the F measure, samples that were prepared in one batch clustered strongly together. For normalized Chao1 diversity, multiple sclerosis patients scored significantly lower than controls did.

This clonotype was observed a handful of times. Its antigen is still unknown. V was clipped by 3 bases and J by 5 bases; unmatched bases: 9. Germline V lookup: CDR1 SGHKS, CDR2 YYEKEE (reference sequence). The CDR3 is made up of 15 amino acids. V and J are TRBV5-5 and TRBJ2-7; 9 bases map to TRBD2. The sequence was obtained from a girl aged 2 to 10 with multiple sclerosis. Sequences were obtained from blood. The CDR3 protein is CASSSRTSVIDEQYF. CDR3 nucleotides: TGTGCCAGCAGCTCGAGGACTAGCGTAATTGACGAGCAGTACTTC.